One sample yielded the 15 T cell receptor beta chains listed below, sequenced in a study of T cell changes during pregnancy in multiple sclerosis. Here immunoSEQ multiplex PCR was the method, and the copy in TCRdb shows in-frame clones only, minus some. The sample records about 56,000 clones, over 75% being singletons. The source material was peripheral blood, sampled in the first trimester of pregnancy. These receptors were obtained from a female donor in good health, enrolled as a control in a pregnancy study.

The chain carries TRBV2 and TRBJ2-4; 8 bases fit TRBD2. V trimming: 10 bases; J trimming: 9 bases; junction bases outside the gene matches: 20. The CDR3 contains 16 residues. From germline, CDR1 is SNHLY and CDR2 FYNNEI. The CDR3 sequence: CATSESRGTRTFIQYF. Here the CDR3 DNA reads TGTGCCACTTCAGAGTCCAGAGGGACTAGAACCTTCATTCAGTACTTC.

The rearrangement uses TRBV18 and TRBJ2-3; D gene unclear. CDR1 and CDR2 from the germline V gene are KGHSH and LQKENI. The V gene lost 3 bases and the J gene lost 1 base, with 8 bases spanning the gap. CDR3 size: 14 residues. CDR3 amino acids: CASSPWLGTDTQYF. In DNA, the CDR3 is TGTGCCAGCTCACCTTGGCTGGGCACAGATACGCAGTATTTT.

V is TRBV6-1 and J is TRBJ1-1, with D unclear. There are 13 residues in the CDR3. Trimming stripped 3 bases from V and 0 bases from J, with 5 bases between. The germline CDR1 and CDR2 sequences are MNHNS and SASEGT. Here the CDR3 reads CASSDRMNTEAFF. The CDR3 DNA is TGTGCCAGCAGTGACAGGATGAACACTGAAGCTTTCTTT.

The chain employs TRBV30 and TRBJ1-5, with D unclear. The CDR3 runs to 14 residues. CDR1 is GTSNPN, CDR2 SVGIG, per germline (reference sequence). Deletions cut 1 base from V and 0 bases from J, with 7 bases between. The CDR3 coding sequence is TGTGCCTGGAGTGGGTCCTATAGCAATCAGCCCCAGCATTTT. This translates into CAWSGSYSNQPQHF.

The chain's CDR3 is CASRTGGQPQHF. The CDR3 DNA reads TGCGCCAGCAGAACAGGGGGTCAGCCCCAGCATTTT. The chain is built from TRBV10-2 and TRBJ1-5; TRBD1 aligns across 8 bases. This CDR3 is built from 12 residues. V was pared by 6 bases and J by 6 bases, with 1 base of the junction left unmatched. Germline loops: CDR1 WSHSY, CDR2 SAAADI.

The rearrangement joins TRBV27 to TRBJ2-7; a weak D match, TRBD2 (6 bases). Trimming stripped 7 bases from V and 3 bases from J, with 13 bases between. Germline V CDR1 and CDR2: MNHEY, SMNVEV (reference sequence). The CDR3 contains 13 residues. The CDR3 DNA reads as TGTGCCAGCATGGCGGGAAACCTCTACGAGCAGTACTTC. It codes for CASMAGNLYEQYF.

The chain uses TRBV6-4 and TRBJ2-3, with TRBD2 matching 10 bases. There are 15 residues in the CDR3. V shed 6 bases, J shed 1 base, and the junction held 4 bases outside the gene matches. CDR1 is MRHNA, CDR2 SNTAGT, per germline. Here the CDR3 reads CASSRTSGGTDTQYF. The CDR3 DNA follows: TGTGCCAGCAGCCGGACTAGCGGCGGCACAGATACGCAGTATTTT.

The chain is built from TRBV29-1 and TRBJ2-1; 7 bases are shared with TRBD1. V shed 8 bases, J shed 0 bases, and the junction held 16 bases outside the gene matches. The CDR3 totals 17 residues. Germline V gene data show CDR1 as SQVTM and CDR2 as ANQGSEA. The CDR3 loop is CSSRPRAAGGSYNEQFF. The CDR3 DNA reads as TGCAGCTCCCGACCCCGGGCCGCAGGGGGCTCCTACAATGAGCAGTTCTTC.

The chain is built from TRBV7-8 and TRBJ1-1; 9 bases are a match to TRBD1. Trimming took 5 bases from V and 7 from J; bases not matched to a gene: 8. Germline V gene sequence: CDR1 SGHVS, CDR2 FQNEAQ. There are 14 residues in the CDR3. CDR3 protein: CASSPGQGPDEAFF. As DNA, the CDR3 is TGTGCCAGCAGCCCAGGACAGGGGCCTGATGAAGCTTTCTTT.

The chain employs TRBV7-9 and TRBJ2-3; 11 bases fit TRBD2. J gave up 0 bases and V 4 bases, and 3 bases lay outside the gene matches. The CDR3 is 16 residues long. Per germline, CDR1 SEHNR and CDR2 FQNEAQ (reference sequence). The CDR3 sequence: CASSSGLAVSTDTQYF. The CDR3 region has the DNA TGTGCCAGCAGCTCGGGACTAGCGGTCAGCACAGATACGCAGTATTTT.

The chain joins TRBV4-2 to TRBJ2-1; D possibly corresponds to TRBD2 (7 bases). This CDR3 comprises 16 residues. V was pared by 1 base and J by 5 bases, with 15 bases between. In germline, CDR1 is LGHNA, CDR2 YNFKEQ. The CDR3 DNA follows: TGTGCCAGCAGCCAAGTTGGGCGGGGGCTCCACAATGAGCAGTTCTTC. Encoded protein: CASSQVGRGLHNEQFF.

The rearrangement links TRBV2 to TRBJ2-3; D gene ambiguous. The CDR3 length is 14 residues. Per germline, CDR1 SNHLY and CDR2 FYNNEI. V lost 2 bases to trimming and J lost 4 bases, with 10 bases between them. The CDR3 DNA follows: TGTGCCAGCAGTGAACTTAGCTGGGCAGATACGCAGTATTTT. Residues: CASSELSWADTQYF.

This clone was counted a single time. The genes are TRBV7-8 and TRBJ1-3, with D unresolved. V dropped 2 bases and J dropped 4 bases, with 3 bases sitting between them. The CDR3 sequence is 12 residues long. CDR1 SGHVS and CDR2 FQNEAQ come from the germline V gene. The CDR3 sequence is CASSLPGNTIYF. Here the CDR3 DNA reads TGTGCCAGCAGCTTACCAGGAAACACCATATATTTT.

A few counts support this clone. V usage is TRBV29-1 and J usage is TRBJ1-1; TRBD1 might be the D (5 bases). The germline V and J ends were trimmed by 3 bases and 3 bases, with 8 bases remaining between them. The CDR3 covers 12 residues. The germline CDR1 and CDR2 sequences are SQVTM and ANQGSEA. CDR3 in DNA: TGCAGCGTTGACAGGGTAGACACTGAAGCTTTCTTT. Protein sequence: CSVDRVDTEAFF. Drawing the rest from reference TRBV29-1 and TRBJ1-1, the complete variable domain is SAVISQKPSRDICQRGTSLTIQCQVDSQVTMMFWYRQQPGQSLTLIATANQGSEATYESGFVIDKFPISRPNLTFSTLTVSNMSPEDSSIYLCSVDRVDTEAFFGQGTRLTVV.

The sample holds one count of this clone. This chain links TRBV7-9 with TRBJ2-7; maybe TRBD1 (6 bases). The CDR3 contains 13 residues. Looked up from germline, CDR1 is SEHNR and CDR2 is FQNEAQ (reference sequence). Trimming left V 5 bases short and J 4 bases short, with 12 bases between. The CDR3 DNA reads TGTGCCAGCAGCGTAGAAGGGGGATACGAGCAGTACTTC. Amino acid sequence: CASSVEGGYEQYF.